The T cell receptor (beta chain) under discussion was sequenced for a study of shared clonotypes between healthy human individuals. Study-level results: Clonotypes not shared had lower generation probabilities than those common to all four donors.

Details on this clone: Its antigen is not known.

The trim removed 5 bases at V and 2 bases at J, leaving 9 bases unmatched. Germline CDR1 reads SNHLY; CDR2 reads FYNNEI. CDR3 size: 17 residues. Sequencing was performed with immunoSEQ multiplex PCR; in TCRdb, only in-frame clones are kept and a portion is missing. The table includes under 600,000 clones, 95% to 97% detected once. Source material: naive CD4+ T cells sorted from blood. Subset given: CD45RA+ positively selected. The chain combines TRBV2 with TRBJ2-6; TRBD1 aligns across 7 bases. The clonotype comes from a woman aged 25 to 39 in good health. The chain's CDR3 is CASSRARGGAGANVLTF. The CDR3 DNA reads TGTGCCAGCAGTAGGGCCCGAGGGGGCGCTGGGGCCAACGTCCTGACTTTC.